This passage covers 23 T cell receptor beta chains from one sample sequenced in a study of T cells in localized non-small cell lung cancer. Profiled with immunoSEQ multiplex PCR; TCRdb holds only in-frame clones, not every one. The sample lists about 45,000 clones, 81% occurring once. The sequenced sample was peripheral blood mononuclear cells, obtained before any cancer treatment. Every receptor here comes from a man aged 40-75 years with stage III lung adenocarcinoma.

This clone was picked up one time. The chain combines TRBV7-8 with TRBJ2-5; perhaps TRBD1 as D (5 bases). Matching the DNA end better, TRBJ2-7 makes the J call doubtful. The CDR3 is 14 residues long. CDR1 SGHVS and CDR2 FQNEAQ come from the germline V gene. In DNA form, the CDR3 reads TGTGCCAGCAGCCCCAGACAGAGTTTATACGAGCAGTACTTC. Its translation is CASSPRQSLYEQYF.

The chain employs TRBV7-2 and TRBJ2-4; D gene uncertain. The CDR3 is made up of 13 amino acids. Deletions cut 8 bases from V and 13 bases from J, with 21 bases between. Germline CDR1 SGHTA, CDR2 FQGNSA. CDR3 in DNA: TGTGCCAGCGGCACGGGTGTCGGCAGTCTACAGTACTTC. It encodes CASGTGVGSLQYF.

This clone showed up just a few times. This chain links TRBV12-5 with TRBJ2-7; maybe TRBD1 (5 bases). Trimming stripped 5 bases from V and 0 bases from J, with 8 bases between. The germline CDR1 and CDR2 sequences are LGHNT and FRNRAP. The CDR3 runs to 13 residues. In DNA form, the CDR3 reads TGTGCTAGTGGTACGGACACCTCCTACGAGCAGTACTTC. Translation: CASGTDTSYEQYF. Looking up the rest from reference TRBV12-5 and TRBJ2-7 gives the full variable domain: DARVTQTPRHKVTEMGQEVTMRCQPILGHNTVFWYRQTMMQGLELLAYFRNRAPLDDSGMPKDRFSAEMPDATLATLKIQPSEPRDSAVYFCASGTDTSYEQYFGPGTRLTVT.

This clone was detected a few times. The chain is built from TRBV30 and TRBJ2-1; D ambiguous. CDR1 is GTSNPN and CDR2 is SVGIG in the germline V gene (reference sequence). CDR3 length: 11 amino acids. The ends were cut back, 1 base at V and 4 bases at J, with 2 bases in the middle. The CDR3 here is CAWSDYNEQFF. Written as DNA, the CDR3 is TGTGCCTGGAGTGATTACAATGAGCAGTTCTTC. The whole variable domain, remainder taken from reference TRBV30 and TRBJ2-1, is SQTIHQWPATLVQPVGSPLSLECTVEGTSNPNLYWYRQAAGRGLQLLFYSVGIGQISSEVPQNLSASRPQDRQFILSSKKLLLSDSGFYLCAWSDYNEQFFGPGTRLTVL.

This sequence joins TRBV7-8 and TRBJ2-3, with 15 bases fitting TRBD2. Germline values: CDR1 SGHVS, CDR2 FQNEAQ. V gave up 3 bases and J gave up 4 bases; unmatched junction bases: 2. This CDR3 spans 16 amino acids. The CDR3 region is CASSFGLAGGADTQYF. Here the CDR3 DNA reads TGTGCCAGCAGCTTCGGACTAGCGGGGGGGGCAGATACGCAGTATTTT.

This clone has only one observation. The sample contains more than one DNA sequence encoding this CDR3. The genes are TRBV6-5 and TRBJ2-3, with TRBD2 matching over 7 bases. V shed 2 bases, J shed 1 base, and the junction held 3 bases outside the gene matches. This CDR3 contains 15 residues. Germline CDR1 and CDR2: MNHEY and SVGAGI. This CDR3 reads CASSYLAGGTDTQYF. As DNA, the CDR3 is TGTGCCAGCAGTTACCTGGCGGGGGGCACAGATACGCAGTATTTT.

The gene calls are TRBV29-1 and TRBJ2-7; no reliable D call. This CDR3 has 13 residues. V was clipped by 7 bases and J by 0 bases, with 13 bases between them. Germline V gene data show CDR1 as SQVTM and CDR2 as ANQGSEA. CDR3: CSARTGSSYEQYF. CDR3 DNA: TGCAGCGCACGGACGGGTAGCTCCTACGAGCAGTACTTC.

V and J are TRBV5-1 and TRBJ2-3; D unresolved. The germline CDR1 and CDR2 sequences are SGHRS and YFSETQ. The length of the CDR3 is 14 residues. The germline V and J ends were trimmed by 0 bases and 4 bases, with 9 bases remaining between them. The CDR3 DNA reads as TGCGCCAGCAGCTTGGTGAAGGGCGCAGATACGCAGTATTTT. This translates into CASSLVKGADTQYF.

The V call is TRBV11-1, the J call TRBJ2-5, with D perhaps being TRBD1 or TRBD2 (5 bases each). V lost 8 bases to trimming and J lost 5 bases, with 21 bases between them. This CDR3 is built from 15 residues. In germline, CDR1 is SGHAT, CDR2 FQDESV (reference sequence). The CDR3 DNA follows: TGTGCCAGCGGCAATATGGGGGTGCTTCTCGAGACCCAGTACTTC. Residues: CASGNMGVLLETQYF.

The rearrangement joins TRBV25-1 to TRBJ2-7, with 10 positions matching TRBD2. Germline-derived CDR1 and CDR2 are MGHDK and SYGVNS. CDR3 length: 14 residues. The ends lost 3 bases at V and 12 bases at J; junction bases unmatched: 11. DNA of the CDR3: TGTGCCAGCAGTGACCCGGGACTAGCGTTAATACGGTACTTC. Its translation is CASSDPGLALIRYF.

This clone occurred once. This chain uses TRBV29-1 with TRBJ2-1; 9 bases agree with TRBD2. CDR1 and CDR2 from the germline V gene are SQVTM and ANQGSEA. CDR3 length: 15 residues. The V and J ends lost 0 bases and 6 bases, in that order; junction bases with no gene match: 6. CDR3 sequence: CSVEEGLALINEQFF. The CDR3 nucleotides read TGCAGCGTTGAAGAGGGACTAGCATTAATCAATGAGCAGTTCTTC.

This clone was recorded only once. The chain combines TRBV10-3 with TRBJ2-1, with TRBD2 matching over 11 bases. CDR3 length: 18 residues. J lost 4 bases, V lost 0 bases, and 8 bases had no gene match. Germline V gene lookup returns CDR1 ENHRY and CDR2 SYGVKD. DNA for the CDR3: TGTGCCATCAGTGAGTCCCCTTCTCGACTAGCGGGGTACAATGAGCAGTTCTTC. Its protein is CAISESPSRLAGYNEQFF.

This clone appeared once. The chain employs TRBV5-1 and TRBJ2-1, with 8 bases fitting TRBD2. This CDR3 has 15 residues. CDR1 is SGHRS and CDR2 is YFSETQ in the germline V gene. Trimming at V came to 5 bases and at J to 0 bases, leaving 4 bases not matched to a gene. CDR3 sequence (DNA): TGCGCCAGCAGTAAAAGCGGGGGCTCCTACAATGAGCAGTTCTTC. It translates to CASSKSGGSYNEQFF.

This clone has a single count. The rearrangement joins TRBV5-1 to TRBJ2-5; D unresolved. V lost 0 bases to trimming and J lost 0 bases, with 12 bases between them. Germline-derived CDR1 and CDR2 are SGHRS and YFSETQ. This CDR3 is built from 16 residues. As DNA, the CDR3 is TGCGCCAGCAGCTTGGTTCCAGGAACCTACCAAGAGACCCAGTACTTC. Residues: CASSLVPGTYQETQYF. The variable domain in full, completed from reference TRBV5-1 and TRBJ2-5, reads KAGVTQTPRYLIKTRGQQVTLSCSPISGHRSVSWYQQTPGQGLQFLFEYFSETQRNKGNFPGRFSGRQFSNSRSEMNVSTLELGDSALYLCASSLVPGTYQETQYFGPGTRLLVL.

V is TRBV14 and J is TRBJ2-3, with D unclear. The CDR3 sequence is 16 residues long. Germline V gives CDR1 SGHDN, CDR2 FVKESK. Trimming removed 3 bases from V and 6 bases from J, with 19 bases in between. CDR3 residues: CASSHITTSSWDTQYF. In DNA, the CDR3 is TGTGCCAGCAGCCACATCACCACATCCTCTTGGGATACGCAGTATTTT.

V and J are TRBV25-1 and TRBJ2-1, with 9 bases that match TRBD2. The CDR3 consists of 13 residues. The V gene's germline CDR1 is MGHDK and CDR2 SYGVNS. Unmatched junction bases numbered 3, after V lost 0 bases and J lost 12 bases. The CDR3, as DNA: TGTGCCAGCAGTGAATACGGAGCGGGAGGGCAGTTCTTC. Encoded protein: CASSEYGAGGQFF.

The chain carries TRBV15 and TRBJ1-4; D gene ambiguous. Between the trimmed V and J ends, which lost 4 bases and 14 bases, there was a span of 17 bases. Germline V lookup: CDR1 LNHNV, CDR2 YYDKDF (reference sequence). This CDR3 has 13 amino acids. The CDR3 reads CATSISDYPFLFF. For the CDR3, the DNA is TGTGCCACCAGCATTTCAGATTATCCATTCCTGTTTTTT.

The genes are TRBV7-6 and TRBJ2-5, with TRBD2 as a possible D gene (5 bases). CDR1 SGHVS and CDR2 FNYEAQ come from the germline V gene. Trimming left V 3 bases short and J 4 bases short, with 12 bases between. CDR3 length equals 14 residues. The CDR3 DNA reads as TGTGCCAGCAGCTTTTCCCGAGGAGGAGAGACCCAGTACTTC. It is translated as CASSFSRGGETQYF.

V gene TRBV7-6 combines with J gene TRBJ2-1; D uncertain. The CDR3 is 16 residues long. In germline, CDR1 is SGHVS, CDR2 FNYEAQ. Trimming cost V 1 base and J 0 bases, with 10 bases left between them. Here the CDR3 reads CASSLEAGSSYNEQFF. The CDR3, as DNA: TGTGCCAGCAGCTTAGAGGCTGGGTCCTCCTACAATGAGCAGTTCTTC.

The V and J genes are TRBV30 and TRBJ2-7; D possibly uses TRBD1 or TRBD2 (7 bases each). CDR1 is GTSNPN, CDR2 SVGIG, per germline (reference sequence). The CDR3 contains 15 residues. V lost 0 bases, J lost 8 bases, and 20 bases lay in between. The CDR3 nucleotides are TGTGCCTGGAGTGTACCAGGGGGGGCTCCTACGAAGCAGTACTTC. It yields the protein CAWSVPGGAPTKQYF.

This clone was observed a handful of times. The chain employs TRBV27 and TRBJ2-3; TRBD2 matches 7 bases. The CDR3 is 15 residues long. J gave up 3 bases and V 2 bases, and 5 bases lay outside the gene matches. The germline CDR1 and CDR2 sequences are MNHEY and SMNVEV (reference sequence). CDR3 region: CASSLGRLATDTQYF. The DNA for the CDR3 is TGTGCCAGCAGTTTAGGGCGACTAGCAACAGATACGCAGTATTTT.

The rearrangement links TRBV6-6 to TRBJ2-5; weak D call: TRBD2 (5 bases). V was clipped by 6 bases and J by 1 base, with 15 bases between them. Germline loops: CDR1 MNHNY, CDR2 SVGAGI (reference sequence). This CDR3 has 15 residues. The CDR3 loop reads CASRLQAVVQETQYF. DNA for the CDR3: TGTGCCAGCAGATTACAAGCGGTTGTCCAAGAGACCCAGTACTTC.

This chain uses TRBV27 with TRBJ2-1; TRBD2 matches at 13 bases. Germline V gene data show CDR1 as MNHEY and CDR2 as SMNVEV (reference sequence). The J segment lost 4 bases and the V segment lost 7 bases, leaving 10 bases of the junction unmatched. This CDR3 is built from 17 residues. The CDR3, as DNA: TGTGCCAGCACCCAGGACGGGGGACTAGCGGGGTACAATGAGCAGTTCTTC. As protein: CASTQDGGLAGYNEQFF.